This TCR beta chain originates from a study of response to subunit inactivated influenza vaccine. Study-level findings and limits: With each seasonal influenza vaccination, the authors suggested, few new T cells are recruited.

CDR3 length: 18 residues. The germline V gene has CDR1 SGHVS and CDR2 FQNEAQ. J gave up 0 bases and V 0 bases, and 6 bases lay outside the gene matches. MiXCR, applied by TCRdb to the RT-PCR reads, yields one record per CDR3 protein. The table shows approximately 680,000 distinct CDR3 sequences, with around 16% occurring only once. This clonotype was seen repeatedly, ten times or more. The antigen remains undetermined. This sequence originates from a man over 45 who received an inactivated influenza vaccine. The chain links TRBV7-8 to TRBJ2-1; 9 nucleotides agree with TRBD2. The sequences come from PBMCs from blood, collected 11 to 12 days after vaccination. CDR3 in amino acids: CASSLASLAGSSYNEQFF. In DNA form, the CDR3 reads TGTGCCAGCAGCTTAGCAAGCCTAGCGGGGAGCTCCTACAATGAGCAGTTCTTC.